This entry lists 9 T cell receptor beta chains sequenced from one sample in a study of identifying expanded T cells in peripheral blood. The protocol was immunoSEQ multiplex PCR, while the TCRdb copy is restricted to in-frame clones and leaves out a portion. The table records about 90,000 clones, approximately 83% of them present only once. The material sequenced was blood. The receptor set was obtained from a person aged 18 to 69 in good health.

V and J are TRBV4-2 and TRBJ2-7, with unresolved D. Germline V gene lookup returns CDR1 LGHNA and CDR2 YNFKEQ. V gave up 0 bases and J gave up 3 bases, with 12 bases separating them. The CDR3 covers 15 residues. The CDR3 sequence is CASSQDAQVRYEQYF. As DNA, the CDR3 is TGTGCCAGCAGCCAAGACGCCCAAGTGCGCTACGAGCAGTACTTC.

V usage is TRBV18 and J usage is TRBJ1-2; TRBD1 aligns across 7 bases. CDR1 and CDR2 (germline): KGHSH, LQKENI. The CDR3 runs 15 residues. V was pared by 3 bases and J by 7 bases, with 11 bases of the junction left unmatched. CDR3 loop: CASSPRGGPLFGYTF. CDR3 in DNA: TGTGCCAGCTCACCCAGGGGGGGGCCCCTCTTTGGCTACACCTTC.

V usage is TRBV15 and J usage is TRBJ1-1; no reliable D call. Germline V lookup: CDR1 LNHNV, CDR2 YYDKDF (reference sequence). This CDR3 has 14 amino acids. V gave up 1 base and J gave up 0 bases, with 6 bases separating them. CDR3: CATSRVDMNTEAFF. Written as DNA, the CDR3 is TGTGCCACCAGCAGAGTTGACATGAACACTGAAGCTTTCTTT. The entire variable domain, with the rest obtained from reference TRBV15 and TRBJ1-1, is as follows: DAMVIQNPRYQVTQFGKPVTLSCSQTLNHNVMYWYQQKSSQAPKLLFHYYDKDFNNEADTPDNFQSRRPNTSFCFLDIRSPGLGDTAMYLCATSRVDMNTEAFFGQGTRLTVV.

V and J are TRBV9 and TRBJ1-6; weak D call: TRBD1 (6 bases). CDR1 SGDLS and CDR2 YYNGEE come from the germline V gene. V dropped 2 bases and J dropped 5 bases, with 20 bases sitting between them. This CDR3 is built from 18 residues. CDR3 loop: CASSVSKGGGHNNSPLHF. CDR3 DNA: TGTGCCAGCAGCGTCTCAAAGGGTGGGGGACACAATAATTCACCCCTCCACTTT.

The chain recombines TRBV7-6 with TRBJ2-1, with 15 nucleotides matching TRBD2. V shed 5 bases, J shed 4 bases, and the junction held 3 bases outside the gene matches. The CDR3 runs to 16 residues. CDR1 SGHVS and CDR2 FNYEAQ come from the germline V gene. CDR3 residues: CASSRTSGGVYNEQFF. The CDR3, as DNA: TGTGCCAGCAGCAGGACTAGCGGGGGGGTTTACAATGAGCAGTTCTTC.

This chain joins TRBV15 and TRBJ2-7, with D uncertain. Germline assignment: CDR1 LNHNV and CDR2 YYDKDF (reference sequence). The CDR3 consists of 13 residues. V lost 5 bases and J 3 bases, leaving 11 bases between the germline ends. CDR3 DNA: TGTGCCACCAGCGGGCCGGACGGCTACGAGCAGTACTTC. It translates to CATSGPDGYEQYF.

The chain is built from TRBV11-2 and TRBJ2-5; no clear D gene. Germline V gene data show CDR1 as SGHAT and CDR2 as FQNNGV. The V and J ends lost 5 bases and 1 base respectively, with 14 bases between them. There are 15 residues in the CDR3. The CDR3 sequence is CASSPVDPFQETQYF. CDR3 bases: TGTGCCAGCAGCCCGGTCGACCCCTTCCAAGAGACCCAGTACTTC. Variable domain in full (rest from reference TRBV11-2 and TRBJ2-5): EAGVAQSPRYKIIEKRQSVAFWCNPISGHATLYWYQQILGQGPKLLIQFQNNGVVDDSQLPKDRFSAERLKGVDSTLKIQPAKLEDSAVYLCASSPVDPFQETQYFGPGTRLLVL.

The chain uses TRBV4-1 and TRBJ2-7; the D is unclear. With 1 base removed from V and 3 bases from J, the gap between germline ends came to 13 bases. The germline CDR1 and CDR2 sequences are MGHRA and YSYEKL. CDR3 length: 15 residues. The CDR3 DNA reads TGCGCCAGCAGCCAAGGGCAGCTCCAACTCTACGAGCAGTACTTC. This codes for CASSQGQLQLYEQYF.

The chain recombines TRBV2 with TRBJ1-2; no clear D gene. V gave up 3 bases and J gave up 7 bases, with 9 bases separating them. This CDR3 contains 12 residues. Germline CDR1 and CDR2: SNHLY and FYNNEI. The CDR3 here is CASSEEVGGYTF. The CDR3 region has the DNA TGTGCCAGCAGTGAGGAGGTCGGTGGCTACACCTTC.